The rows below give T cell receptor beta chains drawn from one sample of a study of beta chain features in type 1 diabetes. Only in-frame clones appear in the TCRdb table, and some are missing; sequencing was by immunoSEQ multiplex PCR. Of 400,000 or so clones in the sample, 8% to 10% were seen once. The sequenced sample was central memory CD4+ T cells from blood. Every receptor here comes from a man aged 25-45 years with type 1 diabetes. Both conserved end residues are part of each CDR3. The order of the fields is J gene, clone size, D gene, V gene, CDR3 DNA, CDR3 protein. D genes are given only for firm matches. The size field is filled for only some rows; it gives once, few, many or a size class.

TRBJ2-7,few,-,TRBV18,TGTGCCAGCTCGGACAGCTCCTACGAGCAGTACTTC,CASSDSSYEQYF
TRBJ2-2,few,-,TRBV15,TGTGCCACCAGCTCCCGAAGGAACGCGAACACCGGGGAGCTGTTTTTT,CATSSRRNANTGELFF
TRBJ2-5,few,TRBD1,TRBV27,TGTGCCAGCAGAGTACAGGGGTCCGAAGAGACCCAGTACTTC,CASRVQGSEETQYF
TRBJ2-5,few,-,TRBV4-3,TGCGCCAGCAGCAAACAGGGTCCGGAGACCCAGTACTTC,CASSKQGPETQYF
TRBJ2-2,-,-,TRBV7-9,TGTGCCAGCAGCTTATTTGGGGAAGCCGGGGAGCTGTTTTTT,CASSLFGEAGELFF
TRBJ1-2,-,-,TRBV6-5,TGTGCCAGCAGTTACCAACTACAGTCGGGCTACACCTTC,CASSYQLQSGYTF
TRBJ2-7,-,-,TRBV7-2,TGTGCCAGCAGCTTAGGTGGGGGGGCGCCCTACGAGCAGTACTTC,CASSLGGGAPYEQYF
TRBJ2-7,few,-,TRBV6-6,TGTGCCAGCAAACTAGCTGGTGCGTACGAGCAGTACTTC,CASKLAGAYEQYF
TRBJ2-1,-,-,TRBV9,TGTGCCAGCACCCGACAGAGCTCCTACAATGAGCAGTTCTTC,CASTRQSSYNEQFF
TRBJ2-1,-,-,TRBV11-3,TGTGCCAGCAGCCCCGGGGACGACTACAATGAGCAGTTCTTC,CASSPGDDYNEQFF
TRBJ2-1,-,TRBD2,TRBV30,TGTGCCTGGAGTGTCGGCCTAGCGGCCGAGCAGTTCTTC,CAWSVGLAAEQFF